These T cell receptor beta chains were read from a single sample in a study of cytomegalovirus exposure and HLA in healthy donors. Here immunoSEQ multiplex PCR was the method, and the copy in TCRdb shows in-frame clones only, minus some. The sample contains over 150,000 clones, 80% of which appear only once. The sequenced material came from PBMCs. The receptors come from a woman aged 40 to 49 in good health and CMV-seropositive. Both conserved end residues are part of each CDR3. D genes are given only for firm matches. Rows give clone size only sometimes, using once, few, many, or a class for an expanded clone.

v_gene,abundance,len,j_gene,d_gene,CDR3aa,CDR3nt
TRBV30,NA,13,TRBJ2-7,TRBD1,CAWATGQGYEQYF,TGTGCCTGGGCCACGGGACAGGGCTACGAGCAGTACTTC
TRBV28,NA,14,TRBJ1-2,TRBD1,CASSLSGRGNGYTF,TGTGCCAGCAGTTTATCGGGCAGGGGGAATGGCTACACCTTC
TRBV11-2,NA,18,TRBJ2-6,TRBD2,CASSLELAVSSGANVLTF,TGTGCCAGCAGCTTAGAACTAGCGGTGAGCTCTGGGGCCAACGTCCTGACTTTC
TRBV9,NA,14,TRBJ2-1,TRBD2,CASSVEGAGVEQFF,TGTGCCAGCAGCGTAGAAGGGGCGGGAGTGGAGCAGTTCTTC
TRBV5-1,NA,15,TRBJ2-7,NA,CASSLEAIAGYEQYF,TGCGCCAGCAGCCTGGAGGCGATCGCGGGCTACGAGCAGTACTTC
TRBV6-5,once,13,TRBJ2-3,TRBD2,CASSLGLADTQYF,TGTGCCAGCAGTTTGGGACTAGCGGATACGCAGTATTTT
TRBV4-1,NA,18,TRBJ2-1,TRBD1,CASSQTGAGTAAYNEQFF,TGCGCCAGCAGCCAGACAGGGGCCGGGACCGCCGCTTACAATGAGCAGTTCTTC
TRBV5-1,NA,12,TRBJ2-1,NA,CASSLVRAEQFF,TGCGCCAGCAGCTTAGTCAGGGCTGAGCAGTTCTTC
TRBV28,NA,13,TRBJ1-3,NA,CASRESSGNTIYF,TGTGCCAGCAGAGAGAGCTCTGGAAACACCATATATTTT
TRBV19,NA,15,TRBJ1-5,NA,CASSMVGRSDQPQHF,TGTGCCAGTAGTATGGTGGGGCGCAGTGATCAGCCCCAGCATTTT
TRBV10-2,NA,15,TRBJ2-4,TRBD2,CASSGASGGLNIQYF,TGCGCCAGCAGTGGCGCTAGCGGGGGCCTAAACATTCAGTACTTC
TRBV7-9,NA,16,TRBJ2-1,TRBD2,CASSRRLADPRDEQFF,TGTGCCAGCAGCCGTCGACTAGCGGATCCTCGGGATGAGCAGTTCTTC
TRBV27,NA,14,TRBJ2-7,NA,CASSLRRGSYEQYF,TGTGCCAGCAGTTTGAGGCGGGGTAGCTACGAGCAGTACTTC
TRBV6-6,NA,16,TRBJ1-4,NA,CASSSTYPGTNEKLFF,TGTGCCAGCAGTTCTACGTACCCGGGTACTAATGAAAAACTGTTTTTT
TRBV7-9,NA,14,TRBJ2-5,NA,CASSLEQYQETQYF,TGTGCCAGCAGCTTAGAACAGTACCAAGAGACCCAGTACTTC
TRBV6-5,NA,14,TRBJ2-1,TRBD2,CASSYRGRRNEQFF,TGTGCCAGCAGTTACCGCGGGAGACGAAATGAGCAGTTCTTC
TRBV30,NA,14,TRBJ2-1,TRBD2,CAWEGGLAAQEQFF,TGTGCCTGGGAAGGAGGACTAGCGGCTCAGGAGCAGTTCTTC
TRBV27,NA,15,TRBJ2-7,TRBD2,CASSIGLAGTYEQYF,TGTGCCAGCAGCATAGGACTAGCGGGAACCTACGAGCAGTACTTC
TRBV2,NA,13,TRBJ1-4,NA,CASRLTVGEKLFF,TGTGCCAGCAGGTTGACAGTGGGGGAAAAACTGTTTTTT
TRBV30,few,15,TRBJ2-1,NA,CAWSPDSTEISEQFF,TGTGCCTGGAGCCCGGACAGTACGGAGATTAGTGAGCAGTTCTTC
TRBV10-1,NA,18,TRBJ2-5,TRBD2,CASSESLSGTREKETQYF,TGCGCCAGCAGTGAGTCACTTTCCGGGACTAGGGAAAAAGAGACCCAGTACTTC
TRBV13,NA,16,TRBJ2-1,NA,CASSPDKGIGGDEQFF,TGTGCCAGCAGCCCTGATAAGGGTATAGGAGGGGATGAGCAGTTCTTC
TRBV6-1,few,15,TRBJ2-6,NA,CASSEAGGGANVLTF,TGTGCCAGCAGTGAAGCGGGAGGCGGGGCCAACGTCCTGACTTTC
TRBV7-9,NA,16,TRBJ1-3,NA,CASSYLGGSTGNTIYF,TGTGCCAGCAGCTACCTGGGGGGGAGCACTGGAAACACCATATATTTT
TRBV13,NA,14,TRBJ2-3,NA,CASSSLAITDTQYF,TGTGCCAGCAGCTCGTTAGCTATCACAGATACGCAGTATTTT
TRBV21-1,NA,17,TRBJ2-5,NA,CASSKALLWARQETQYF,TGTGCCAGCAGCAAAGCGCTTCTATGGGCCCGCCAAGAGACCCAGTACTTC
TRBV30,NA,11,TRBJ2-5,NA,CAWSVRETQYF,TGTGCCTGGAGTGTCCGGGAGACCCAGTACTTC
TRBV19,NA,14,TRBJ1-2,NA,CASSPDRWSYGYTF,TGTGCCAGTAGTCCCGATAGATGGAGCTATGGCTACACCTTC
TRBV30,NA,14,TRBJ1-4,TRBD1,CAWRIQGGNEKLFF,TGTGCCTGGAGAATACAGGGGGGGAATGAAAAACTGTTTTTT
TRBV29-1,NA,12,TRBJ2-5,NA,CSTRTVQETQYF,TGCAGCACCCGGACAGTCCAAGAGACCCAGTACTTC
TRBV19,NA,14,TRBJ2-2,NA,CASSASRNTGELFF,TGTGCCAGTAGTGCGAGCCGTAACACCGGGGAGCTGTTTTTT
TRBV29-1,NA,13,TRBJ2-2,NA,CSVDLLATGELFF,TGCAGCGTTGACCTCCTAGCGACCGGGGAGCTGTTTTTT
TRBV29-1,NA,13,TRBJ1-4,NA,CSVDYPGNEKLFF,TGCAGCGTTGACTACCCAGGGAATGAAAAACTGTTTTTT
TRBV25-1,NA,15,TRBJ2-1,NA,CASSRSASSYNEQFF,TGTGCCAGCTCCCGTAGCGCGAGCTCCTACAATGAGCAGTTCTTC
TRBV12-5,NA,15,TRBJ2-7,NA,CASPSSWTESYEQYF,TGTGCTAGTCCCTCCTCATGGACAGAGTCCTACGAGCAGTACTTC
TRBV25-1,once,15,TRBJ1-1,TRBD1,CASSGKGTVNTEAFF,TGTGCCAGCAGTGGTAAGGGGACAGTGAACACTGAAGCTTTCTTT
TRBV19,NA,17,TRBJ1-1,TRBD1,CASSIGWTGGVDTEAFF,TGTGCCAGTAGTATAGGTTGGACAGGGGGGGTGGACACTGAAGCTTTCTTT
TRBV6-1,NA,14,TRBJ1-5,NA,CASSEDPGNQPQHF,TGTGCCAGCAGTGAAGATCCGGGCAATCAGCCCCAGCATTTT
TRBV7-9,NA,13,TRBJ1-2,NA,CASSPQAALGYTF,TGTGCCAGCAGCCCCCAAGCCGCCCTTGGCTACACCTTC
TRBV7-9,few,12,TRBJ1-1,TRBD1,CSSSPTDREAFF,TGTTCCAGCAGCCCCACGGACAGGGAAGCTTTCTTT
TRBV28,NA,17,TRBJ1-6,TRBD1,CASRDRRTGDYNSPLHF,TGTGCCAGCAGAGACCGAAGAACAGGGGATTATAATTCACCCCTCCACTTT
TRBV5-5,NA,16,TRBJ1-2,NA,CASSLTPGQKNYGYTF,TGTGCCAGCAGCTTGACGCCAGGACAGAAGAACTATGGCTACACCTTC
TRBV5-1,few,16,TRBJ1-2,TRBD1,CASSRAGTGNVYGYTF,TGCGCCAGCAGCCGCGCCGGGACAGGGAACGTATATGGCTACACCTTC
TRBV6-1,few,14,TRBJ2-2,TRBD1,CASSEGTGTGELFF,TGTGCCAGCAGTGAAGGGACAGGCACCGGGGAGCTGTTTTTT
TRBV6-5,NA,14,TRBJ2-1,TRBD1,CASSYTGVYNEQFF,TGTGCCAGCAGTTATACAGGGGTATACAATGAGCAGTTCTTC
TRBV19,NA,14,TRBJ1-5,TRBD1,CASAEGAAYQPQHF,TGTGCCAGTGCCGAGGGGGCAGCATATCAGCCCCAGCATTTT
TRBV30,NA,13,TRBJ2-7,NA,CAWDVGSSYEQYF,TGTGCCTGGGACGTAGGGAGCTCCTACGAGCAGTACTTC
TRBV7-9,few,16,TRBJ2-5,TRBD2,CASSFTSGRFGETQYF,TGTGCCAGCAGCTTCACTAGCGGGAGGTTCGGGGAGACCCAGTACTTC
TRBV19,NA,15,TRBJ1-2,TRBD1,CASSIAGQENYGYTF,TGTGCCAGTAGTATAGCGGGACAGGAGAACTATGGCTACACCTTC
TRBV9,NA,16,TRBJ2-1,TRBD1,CASSVSLGQGNNEQFF,TGTGCCAGCAGCGTATCACTCGGACAGGGGAACAATGAGCAGTTCTTC
TRBV7-9,NA,16,TRBJ2-7,TRBD2,CASSRILAGGPSEQYF,TGTGCCAGCAGCCGTATTCTAGCGGGAGGGCCCAGCGAGCAGTACTTC
TRBV5-1,NA,17,TRBJ1-1,TRBD1,CASSPIQGASSTSEAFF,TGCGCCAGCAGCCCCATCCAGGGGGCGAGTTCGACTTCTGAAGCTTTCTTT
TRBV5-1,NA,14,TRBJ2-7,NA,CASSQEAGAYEQYF,TGCGCCAGCAGCCAGGAGGCAGGGGCCTACGAGCAGTACTTC
TRBV5-1,few,18,TRBJ2-3,TRBD2,CASSLLWTGTTSTDTQYF,TGCGCCAGCAGCTTGCTTTGGACCGGGACTACTAGCACAGATACGCAGTATTTT
TRBV18,NA,15,TRBJ2-1,TRBD1,CASSQDRASYNEQFF,TGTGCCAGCTCACAGGACAGGGCTTCCTACAATGAGCAGTTCTTC
TRBV7-6,NA,15,TRBJ2-4,TRBD2,CASSSTAGGRDIQYF,TGTGCCAGCTCTAGTACGGCGGGAGGGAGGGACATTCAGTACTTC
TRBV5-1,NA,14,TRBJ1-5,NA,CASSRTVRDQPQHF,TGCGCCAGCAGCCGGACGGTCAGGGATCAGCCCCAGCATTTT